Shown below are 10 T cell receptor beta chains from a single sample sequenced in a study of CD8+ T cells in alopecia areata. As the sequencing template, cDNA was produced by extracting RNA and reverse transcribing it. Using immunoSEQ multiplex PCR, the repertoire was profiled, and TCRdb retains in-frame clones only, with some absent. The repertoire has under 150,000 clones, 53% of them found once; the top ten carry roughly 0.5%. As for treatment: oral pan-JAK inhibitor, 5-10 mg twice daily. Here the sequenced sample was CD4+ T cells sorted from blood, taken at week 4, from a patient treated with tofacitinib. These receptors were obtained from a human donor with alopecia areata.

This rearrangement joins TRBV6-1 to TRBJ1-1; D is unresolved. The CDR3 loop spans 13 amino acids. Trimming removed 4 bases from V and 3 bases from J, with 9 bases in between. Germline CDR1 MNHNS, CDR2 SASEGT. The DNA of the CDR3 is TGTGCCAGCAGTGGACAAGAAGACACTGAAGCTTTCTTT. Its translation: CASSGQEDTEAFF.

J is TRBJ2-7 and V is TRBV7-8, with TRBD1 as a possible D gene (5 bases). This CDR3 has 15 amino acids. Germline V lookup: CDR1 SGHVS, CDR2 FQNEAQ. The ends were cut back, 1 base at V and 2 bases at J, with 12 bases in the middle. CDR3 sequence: CASSLVRAGTYEQYF. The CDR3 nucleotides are TGTGCCAGCAGCTTAGTCAGGGCAGGGACCTACGAGCAGTACTTC.

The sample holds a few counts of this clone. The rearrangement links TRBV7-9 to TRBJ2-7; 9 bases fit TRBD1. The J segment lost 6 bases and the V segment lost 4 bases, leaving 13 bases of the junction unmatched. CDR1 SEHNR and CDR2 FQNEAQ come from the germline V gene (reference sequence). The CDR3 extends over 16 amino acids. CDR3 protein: CASSSRTGGVIGEQYF. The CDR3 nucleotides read TGTGCCAGCAGCTCCAGAACAGGGGGCGTTATCGGCGAGCAGTACTTC.

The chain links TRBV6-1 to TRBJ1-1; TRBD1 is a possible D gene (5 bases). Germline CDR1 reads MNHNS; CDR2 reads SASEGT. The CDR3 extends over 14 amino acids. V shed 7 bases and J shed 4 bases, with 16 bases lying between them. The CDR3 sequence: CASTWGEVGTEAFF. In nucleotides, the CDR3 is TGTGCCAGCACATGGGGGGAGGTCGGCACTGAAGCTTTCTTT.

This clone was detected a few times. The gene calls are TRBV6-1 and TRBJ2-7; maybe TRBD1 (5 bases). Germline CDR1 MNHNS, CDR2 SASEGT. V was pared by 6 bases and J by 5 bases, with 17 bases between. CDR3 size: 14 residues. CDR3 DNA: TGTGCCAGCAGACGTCAGGGCTCAGGGAACGAGCAGTACTTC. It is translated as CASRRQGSGNEQYF.

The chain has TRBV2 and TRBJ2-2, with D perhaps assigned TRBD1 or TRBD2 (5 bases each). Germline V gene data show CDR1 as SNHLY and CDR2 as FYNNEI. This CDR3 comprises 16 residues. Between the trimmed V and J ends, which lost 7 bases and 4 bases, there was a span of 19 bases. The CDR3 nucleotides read TGTGCCAGCACCACAACGCGAGGGGCGATCACCGGGGAGCTGTTTTTT. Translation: CASTTTRGAITGELFF.

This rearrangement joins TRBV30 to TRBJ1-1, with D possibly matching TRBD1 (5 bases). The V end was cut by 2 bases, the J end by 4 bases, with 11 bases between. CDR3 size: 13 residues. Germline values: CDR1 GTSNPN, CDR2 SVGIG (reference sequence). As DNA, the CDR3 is TGTGCCTGGAGTAGGGGCAGGGCCACTGAAGCTTTCTTT. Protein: CAWSRGRATEAFF.

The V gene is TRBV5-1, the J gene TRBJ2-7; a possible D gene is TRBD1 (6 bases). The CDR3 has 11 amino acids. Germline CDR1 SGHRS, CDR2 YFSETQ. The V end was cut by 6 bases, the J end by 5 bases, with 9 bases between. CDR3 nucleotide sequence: TGCGCCAGCACTGGGGGCAACGAGCAGTACTTC. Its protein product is CASTGGNEQYF.

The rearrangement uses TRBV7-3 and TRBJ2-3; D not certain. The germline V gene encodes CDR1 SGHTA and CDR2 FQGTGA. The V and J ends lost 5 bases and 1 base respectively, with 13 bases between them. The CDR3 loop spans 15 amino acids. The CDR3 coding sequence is TGTGCCAGCAGCCCCGCCAGCTACCGCACAGATACGCAGTATTTT. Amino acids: CASSPASYRTDTQYF.

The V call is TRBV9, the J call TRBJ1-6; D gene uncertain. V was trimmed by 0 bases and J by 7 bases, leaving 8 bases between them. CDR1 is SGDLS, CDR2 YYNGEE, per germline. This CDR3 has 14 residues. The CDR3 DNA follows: TGTGCCAGCAGCGTAGGGGCAGAGAATTCACCCCTCCACTTT. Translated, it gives CASSVGAENSPLHF. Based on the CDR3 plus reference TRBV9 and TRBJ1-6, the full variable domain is DSGVTQTPKHLITATGQRVTLRCSPRSGDLSVYWYQQSLDQGLQFLIQYYNGEERAKGNILERFSAQQFPDLHSELNLSSLELGDSALYFCASSVGAENSPLHFGNGTRLTVT.